This TCR beta chain was sequenced for a study of T cells in Graves' hyperthyroidism and ophthalmopathy. Amplification of TCR beta CDR3 regions was performed using RNA transcripts as template. First-round RT-PCR of the TCR CDR3 relied on the HTBI primer set. TCRdb reanalysed the multiplex PCR reads using MiXCR and keeps one entry per CDR3 protein. Among around 700,000 distinct CDR3 sequences, over 35% were seen once, and the ten largest hold less than 35%. V lost 5 bases, J lost 2 bases, and 9 bases stayed unmatched. The CDR3 spans 16 residues. Germline loops: CDR1 SGHTA, CDR2 FQGNSA. Specimen: blood. The chain combines TRBV7-2 with TRBJ1-1; TRBD1 aligns across 9 bases. The receptor was isolated from a woman aged 40 to 49 with Graves' hyperthyroidism. Here the CDR3 DNA reads TGTGCCAGCAGCGAGGGACAGGGCAGGACCAACACTGAAGCTTTCTTT. Protein product: CASSEGQGRTNTEAFF.